The clone carrying this T cell receptor beta chain was recorded a few times. It was with a sample-barcoded 5' primer and a J-beta primer mix that a second PCR of roughly 6 to 12 cycles was run. TCRdb itself ran the 5' RACE reads through MiXCR, one entry per CDR3 protein. Here the sample spans 600,000 to 900,000 distinct CDR3 sequences, around 24% being singletons. The data belong to a study of blood T cells in healthy people across ages. Germline V CDR1 and CDR2: SEHNR, FQNEAQ (reference sequence). The CDR3 contains 16 residues. V lost 5 bases, J lost 2 bases, and 9 bases stayed unmatched. These data also formed part of another study, on T cells of mothers and their children.

V usage is TRBV7-9 and J usage is TRBJ2-1, with 7 bases matching TRBD1. Material for sequencing was blood. This receptor was taken from a boy aged 5 to 17 in good health. CDR3 protein: CASSQSDRVPYNEQFF. The CDR3 coding sequence is TGTGCCAGCAGCCAATCTGACAGGGTTCCCTACAATGAGCAGTTCTTC.